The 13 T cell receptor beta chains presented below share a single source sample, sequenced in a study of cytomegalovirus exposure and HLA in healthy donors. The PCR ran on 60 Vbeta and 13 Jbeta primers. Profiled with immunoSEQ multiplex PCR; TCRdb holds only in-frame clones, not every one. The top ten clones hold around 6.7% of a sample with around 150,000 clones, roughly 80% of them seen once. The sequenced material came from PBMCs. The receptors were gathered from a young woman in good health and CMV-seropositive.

The CDR3 here is CASRSNYRGRWNTEAFF. For the CDR3, the DNA is TGTGCCAGCAGATCAAACTACAGGGGGCGATGGAACACTGAAGCTTTCTTT. The chain has TRBV27 and TRBJ1-1, with TRBD1 identical over 9 bases. CDR1 MNHEY and CDR2 SMNVEV come from the germline V gene (reference sequence). V dropped 6 bases and J dropped 1; count of bases not matched to a gene: 12. The CDR3 extends over 17 amino acids.

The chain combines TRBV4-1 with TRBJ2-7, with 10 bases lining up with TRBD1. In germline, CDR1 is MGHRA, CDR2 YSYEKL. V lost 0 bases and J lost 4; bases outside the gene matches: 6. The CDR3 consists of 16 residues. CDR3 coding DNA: TGCGCCAGCAGCCAAGATGGGACAGGGGTGGGGTACGAGCAGTACTTC. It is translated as CASSQDGTGVGYEQYF.

This CDR3 is CAISGQNTEAFF. The CDR3 region has the DNA TGTGCCATCAGTGGGCAAAACACTGAAGCTTTCTTT. The rearrangement joins TRBV10-3 to TRBJ1-1, with D hard to call. This CDR3 has 12 residues. Trimming left V 4 bases short and J 2 bases short, with 5 bases between. Germline values: CDR1 ENHRY, CDR2 SYGVKD.

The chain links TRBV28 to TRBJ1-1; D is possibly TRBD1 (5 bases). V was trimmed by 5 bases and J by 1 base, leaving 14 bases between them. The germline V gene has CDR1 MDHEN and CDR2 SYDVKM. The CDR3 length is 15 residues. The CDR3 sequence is CASSGRDGKNTEAFF. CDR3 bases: TGTGCCAGCAGTGGGAGGGACGGCAAGAACACTGAAGCTTTCTTT. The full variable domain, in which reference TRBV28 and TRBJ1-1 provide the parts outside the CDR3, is DVKVTQSSRYLVKRTGEKVFLECVQDMDHENMFWYRQDPGLGLRLIYFSYDVKMKEKGDIPEGYSVSREKKERFSLILESASTNQTSMYLCASSGRDGKNTEAFFGQGTRLTVV.

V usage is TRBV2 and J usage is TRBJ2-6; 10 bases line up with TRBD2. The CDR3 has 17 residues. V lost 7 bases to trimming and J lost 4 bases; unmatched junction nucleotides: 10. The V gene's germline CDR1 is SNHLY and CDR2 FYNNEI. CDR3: CASTSSGGASGANVLTF. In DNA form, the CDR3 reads TGTGCCAGCACCTCGAGCGGGGGGGCATCAGGGGCCAACGTCCTGACTTTC.

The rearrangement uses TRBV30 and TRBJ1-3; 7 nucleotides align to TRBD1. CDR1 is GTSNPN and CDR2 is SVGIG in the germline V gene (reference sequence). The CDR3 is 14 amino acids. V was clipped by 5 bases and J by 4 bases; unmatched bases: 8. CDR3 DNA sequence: TGTGCCTGGGGGCCGACAGGGCAAGGAAACACCATATATTTT. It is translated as CAWGPTGQGNTIYF. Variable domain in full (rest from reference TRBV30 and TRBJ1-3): SQTIHQWPATLVQPVGSPLSLECTVEGTSNPNLYWYRQAAGRGLQLLFYSVGIGQISSEVPQNLSASRPQDRQFILSSKKLLLSDSGFYLCAWGPTGQGNTIYFGEGSWLTVV.

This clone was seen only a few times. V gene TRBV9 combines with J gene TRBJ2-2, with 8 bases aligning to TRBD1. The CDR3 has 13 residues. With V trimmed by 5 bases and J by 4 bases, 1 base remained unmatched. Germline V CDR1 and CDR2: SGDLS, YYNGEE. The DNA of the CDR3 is TGTGCCAGCAGTACAGGGGGCACCGGGGAGCTGTTTTTT. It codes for CASSTGGTGELFF.

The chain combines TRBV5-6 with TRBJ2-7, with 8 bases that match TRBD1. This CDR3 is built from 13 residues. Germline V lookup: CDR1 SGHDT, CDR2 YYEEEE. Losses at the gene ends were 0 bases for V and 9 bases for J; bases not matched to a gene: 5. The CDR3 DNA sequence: TGTGCCAGCAGCTTGGAGGACAGGGACCGGCAGTACTTC. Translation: CASSLEDRDRQYF.

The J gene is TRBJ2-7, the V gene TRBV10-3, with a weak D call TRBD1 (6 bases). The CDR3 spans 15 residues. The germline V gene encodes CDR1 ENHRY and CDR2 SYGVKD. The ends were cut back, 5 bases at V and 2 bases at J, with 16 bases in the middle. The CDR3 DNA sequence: TGTGCCATCAGTCCCAGGTGGGACATAGCCTACGAGCAGTACTTC. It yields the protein CAISPRWDIAYEQYF.

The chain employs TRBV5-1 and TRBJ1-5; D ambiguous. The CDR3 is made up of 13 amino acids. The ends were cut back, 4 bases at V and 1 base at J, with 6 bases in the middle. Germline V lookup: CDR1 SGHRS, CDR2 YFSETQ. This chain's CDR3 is CASSAQSNQPQHF. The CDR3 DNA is TGCGCCAGCAGCGCACAGAGCAATCAGCCCCAGCATTTT.

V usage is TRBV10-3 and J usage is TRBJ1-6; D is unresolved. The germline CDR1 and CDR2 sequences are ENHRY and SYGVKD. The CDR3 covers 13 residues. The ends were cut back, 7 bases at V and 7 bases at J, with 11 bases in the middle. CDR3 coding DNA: TGTGCCATCAACCCCACGGGGAATTCACCCCTCCACTTT. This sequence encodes CAINPTGNSPLHF.

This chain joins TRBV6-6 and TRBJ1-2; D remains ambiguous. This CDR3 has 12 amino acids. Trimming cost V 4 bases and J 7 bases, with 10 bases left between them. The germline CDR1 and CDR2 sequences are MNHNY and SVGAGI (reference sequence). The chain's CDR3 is CASSSAGSGYTF. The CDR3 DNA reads TGTGCCAGCAGTTCCGCGGGTTCTGGCTACACCTTC.

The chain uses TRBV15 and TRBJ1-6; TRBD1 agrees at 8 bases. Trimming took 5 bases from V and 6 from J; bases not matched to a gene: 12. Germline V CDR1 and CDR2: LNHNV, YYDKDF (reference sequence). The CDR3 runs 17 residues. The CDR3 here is CATSRAPTGASNSPLHF. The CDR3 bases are TGTGCCACCAGCCGCGCCCCGACAGGGGCTAGTAATTCACCCCTCCACTTT.